This is a list of T cell receptor beta chains from one sample in a study of cytotoxic CD8 clonotypes in ibrutinib-treated CLL. Method: immunoSEQ multiplex PCR; TCRdb's copy keeps in-frame clones and lacks some. The sample has over 250,000 clones, roughly four fifths seen once. The starting material was PBMCs, obtained at disease progression, from a patient treated with ibrutinib. These receptor sequences come from a human donor with chronic lymphocytic leukemia. Both conserved end residues are part of each CDR3. Each record gives: J gene, D gene, clone size, V gene, CDR3 DNA, CDR3 protein. D genes are given only for firm matches. The listing skips clone size in some rows; elsewhere it reads once, few, many or a size class.

J: TRBJ2-7
D: NA
size: NA
V: TRBV13
DNA: TGTGCCAGCAGCTTACACGGCTCCTACGAGCAGTACTTC
CDR3: CASSLHGSYEQYF

J: TRBJ2-5
D: NA
size: few
V: TRBV25-1
DNA: TGTGCCAGCAGCCCTACCCACGAGGGACCTCGAGAGACCCAGTACTTC
CDR3: CASSPTHEGPRETQYF

J: TRBJ2-1
D: NA
size: NA
V: TRBV27
DNA: TGTGCCAGCAGTTTTTTTTCCCAAAGCCGCAATGAGCAGTTCTTC
CDR3: CASSFFSQSRNEQFF

J: TRBJ2-5
D: NA
size: NA
V: TRBV6-6
DNA: TGTGCCAGCAGTCAGATGACCCAGGGAGAGACCCAGTACTTC
CDR3: CASSQMTQGETQYF

J: TRBJ1-2
D: NA
size: few
V: TRBV5-1
DNA: TGCGCCAGCAGCCCGGACTTTTATGGCTACACCTTC
CDR3: CASSPDFYGYTF

J: TRBJ1-2
D: NA
size: few
V: TRBV5-4
DNA: TGTGCCAGCAGCTTGGTACAGAACCATGGCTACACCTTC
CDR3: CASSLVQNHGYTF

J: TRBJ2-1
D: NA
size: many
V: TRBV5-5
DNA: TGTGCCAGCAGCTTGGAGGAACGGGCGGATGAGCAGTTCTTC
CDR3: CASSLEERADEQFF

J: TRBJ2-7
D: NA
size: NA
V: TRBV19
DNA: TGTGCCAGTAGTTTTCGACAGGACGGGGAGCAGTACTTC
CDR3: CASSFRQDGEQYF

J: TRBJ2-1
D: TRBD2
size: NA
V: TRBV2
DNA: TGTGCCAGCAGCGTGGATGGGAGGGGTGAGCAGTTCTTC
CDR3: CASSVDGRGEQFF

J: TRBJ2-5
D: TRBD2
size: NA
V: TRBV14
DNA: TGTGCCAGCAGAGCTAGCGGGGCCCCGGGGACCCAGTACTTC
CDR3: CASRASGAPGTQYF

J: TRBJ2-3
D: TRBD2
size: NA
V: TRBV5-6
DNA: TGTGCCAGCAGCTTTTACCTAGCGGGAGAATGGGGCACAGATACGCAGTATTTT
CDR3: CASSFYLAGEWGTDTQYF

J: TRBJ1-2
D: NA
size: NA
V: TRBV25-1
DNA: TGTGCCAGCAGTGACCCCCGAGGGGCAGGGCTGGATGGCTACACCTTC
CDR3: CASSDPRGAGLDGYTF

J: TRBJ1-2
D: TRBD1
size: NA
V: TRBV10-3
DNA: TGTGCCATCAGCAGGGGGGAGCGTGGCTACACCTTC
CDR3: CAISRGERGYTF

J: TRBJ1-5
D: TRBD1
size: few
V: TRBV4-1
DNA: TGCGCCAGCAGCCACTTGACAGGGGTTCAGCCCCAGCATTTT
CDR3: CASSHLTGVQPQHF

J: TRBJ2-5
D: NA
size: NA
V: TRBV11-2
DNA: TGTGCCAGCAGCTATACACGGGGCCGGGGACAAGAGACCCAGTACTTC
CDR3: CASSYTRGRGQETQYF

J: TRBJ1-1
D: NA
size: NA
V: TRBV7-6
DNA: TGTGCCAGCAGCTTACTTTCCCCCACCGGGACAAAGAACACTGAAGCTTTCTTT
CDR3: CASSLLSPTGTKNTEAFF

J: TRBJ2-1
D: NA
size: NA
V: TRBV7-2
DNA: TGTGCCAGCACCTTAGAGGCCCGCTCCTACAATGAGCAGTTCTTC
CDR3: CASTLEARSYNEQFF